The entry that follows covers one T cell receptor beta chain sequence. As yet, its antigen is unknown. The V gene end was trimmed by 0 bases and the J gene end by 4 bases; junction bases not matched to a gene: 9. Germline lookup yields CDR1 SGHRS and CDR2 YFSETQ. The CDR3 extends over 17 amino acids. This sample stems from a study of shared clonotypes between healthy human individuals. Study in general: Three men and a couple of women, aged 18 to 49, were donors.

Study results and caveats: Specimens sampled were limited to blood, with tissue repertoires likely differing. Represented diversity, genetic and exposure-history alike, was limited by few donors.

In the original workflow: ImmunoSEQ output held junction-only sequences without quality scores, so filtering differed. TCRdb's copy holds only in-frame clones and misses some; the assay was immunoSEQ multiplex PCR. Clone size and the V and J calls come from that table; the DNA yielded D and trimming. This repertoire shows roughly 110,000 clones, approximately 70% found once; its top ten account for around 23%. Sequenced material: memory CD8+ T cells sorted from blood. The subset here: CD45RO+ cells pooled with CCR7-negative TemRA cells. This TCR derives from a young woman in good health. The chain carries TRBV5-1 and TRBJ2-1; 8 bases match TRBD1. CDR3 bases: TGCGCCAGCAGCTTGGAATCCGGGACAGGTTTTTACAATGAGCAGTTCTTC. Translating it yields CASSLESGTGFYNEQFF.